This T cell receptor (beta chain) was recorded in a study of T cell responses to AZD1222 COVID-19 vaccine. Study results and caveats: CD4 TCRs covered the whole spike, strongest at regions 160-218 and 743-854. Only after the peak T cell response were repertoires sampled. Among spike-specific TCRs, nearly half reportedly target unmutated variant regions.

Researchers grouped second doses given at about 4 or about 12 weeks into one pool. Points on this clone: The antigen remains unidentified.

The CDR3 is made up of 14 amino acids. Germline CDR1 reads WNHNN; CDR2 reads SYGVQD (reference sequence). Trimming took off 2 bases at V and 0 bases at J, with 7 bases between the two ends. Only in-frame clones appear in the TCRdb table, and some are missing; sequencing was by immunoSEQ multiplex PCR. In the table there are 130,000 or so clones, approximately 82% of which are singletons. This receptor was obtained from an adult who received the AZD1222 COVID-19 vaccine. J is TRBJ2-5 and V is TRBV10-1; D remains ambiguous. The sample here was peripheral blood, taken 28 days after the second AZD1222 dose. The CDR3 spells CASSESLDQETQYF. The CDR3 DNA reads TGCGCCAGCAGTGAGAGCCTGGACCAAGAGACCCAGTACTTC.